A single sample gave rise to the 29 T cell receptor beta chains below, sequenced in a study of regulatory T cells in long-lasting Graves disease. Time point given: newly diagnosed GD, antithyroid drugs for less than 3 months. The TCR library was made from RNA extracted from PBMCs. CDR3 regions were amplified by Arm-PCR using iRepertoire HTBI primers to build TCR beta libraries. TCRdb called the multiplex PCR reads again in MiXCR, with one record for every CDR3 protein. The data contain approximately 250,000 distinct CDR3 sequences, approximately 16% of them singletons. Specimen: peripheral blood mononuclear cells (PBMCs), collected at new diagnosis, from a patient treated with antithyroid drugs. The receptors derive from a female donor with Graves disease.

This clonotype was counted ten times or more. The chain employs TRBV6-2 or TRBV6-3 and TRBJ2-3; D is unclear. V dropped 2 bases and J dropped 5 bases, with 8 bases sitting between them. Germline lookup yields CDR1 MNHEY and CDR2 SVGEGT. The CDR3 runs to 13 residues. CDR3 DNA: TGTGCCAGCAGTTACGACCGCAGAGATACGCAGTATTTT. This translates into CASSYDRRDTQYF.

This chain connects TRBV5-6 to TRBJ1-1; the D is unclear. The CDR3 has 11 amino acids. Per germline, CDR1 SGHDT and CDR2 YYEEEE. V was pared by 4 bases and J by 11 bases, with 12 bases between. CDR3: CASSREGIAFF. The CDR3 nucleotides read TGTGCCAGCAGCCGGGAGGGAATCGCTTTCTTT.

This clonotype was counted at least ten times. The rearrangement joins TRBV11-2 to TRBJ2-7; 11 bases are a match to TRBD2. The J segment lost 0 bases and the V segment lost 5 bases, leaving 6 bases of the junction unmatched. There are 16 residues in the CDR3. Germline values: CDR1 SGHAT, CDR2 FQNNGV. The CDR3 DNA sequence: TGTGCCAGCAGCCCGGTCGGGACTAGCGGCTCCTACGAGCAGTACTTC. This sequence encodes CASSPVGTSGSYEQYF.

This clonotype was recorded at least ten times. The V and J genes are TRBV12-3 or TRBV12-4 and TRBJ2-3; D is perhaps TRBD2 (5 bases). V lost 3 bases and J lost 6, with 10 bases in between. The CDR3 is 13 residues long. CDR3 in amino acids: CASSFLGSDTQYF. CDR3 nucleotides: TGTGCCAGCAGTTTTTTGGGGAGTGATACGCAGTATTTT.

This clonotype was picked up many times. This chain uses TRBV27 with TRBJ1-1; 7 nucleotides agree with TRBD1. V dropped 7 bases and J dropped 0; count of bases not matched to a gene: 17. CDR1 MNHEY and CDR2 SMNVEV come from the germline V gene (reference sequence). This CDR3 has 18 amino acids. The CDR3 region is CASTAREPGGAMNTEAFF. CDR3 DNA: TGTGCCAGCACCGCCCGAGAACCAGGGGGGGCTATGAACACTGAAGCTTTCTTT.

This clonotype has a count of ten or more. The genes are TRBV28 and TRBJ1-2; 10 bases are shared with TRBD1. Per germline, CDR1 MDHEN and CDR2 SYDVKM. Germline trimming cut 6 bases from V and 7 bases from J; bases unmatched to any gene: 11. The CDR3 runs to 15 residues. The CDR3 sequence: CASRGGWDRGSGYTF. The CDR3, as DNA: TGTGCCAGCAGGGGGGGGTGGGACAGGGGCTCTGGCTACACCTTC.

This clonotype has at least ten counts. The chain carries TRBV7-2 and TRBJ2-1; TRBD2 aligns across 9 bases. This CDR3 spans 15 amino acids. Per the germline V gene, CDR1 is SGHTA and CDR2 is FQGNSA. V was clipped by 2 bases and J by 9 bases; unmatched bases: 8. The CDR3 nucleotides are TGTGCCAGCAGCTTACTCGCGACTAGCGGTATTGAGCAGTTCTTC. Translated, it gives CASSLLATSGIEQFF.

This clonotype has at least ten counts. The J gene is TRBJ2-2, the V gene TRBV30; 7 bases align to TRBD1. Germline V lookup: CDR1 GTSNPN, CDR2 SVGIG (reference sequence). V was pared by 2 bases and J by 5 bases, with 5 bases of the junction left unmatched. CDR3 length: 14 amino acids. In DNA, the CDR3 is TGTGCCTGGAGTCCAGGGGGTATGACCGGGGAGCTGTTTTTT. Translating gives CAWSPGGMTGELFF.

The genes are TRBV12-3 or TRBV12-4 and TRBJ2-5; no reliable D call. CDR3 length equals 14 residues. Trimming removed 5 bases from V and 4 bases from J, with 14 bases in between. CDR3 loop: CASSANRGPETQYF. CDR3 nucleotides: TGTGCCAGCAGTGCAAACAGAGGTCCAGAGACCCAGTACTTC.

Worth noting for this clonotype: This may be a read error, as it is one base from a much larger clone. V is TRBV6-2 or TRBV6-3 and J is TRBJ2-7; D is unresolved. Germline CDR1 MNHEY, CDR2 SVGEGT. There are 13 residues in the CDR3. The CDR3 region is CASSYGDPYEQHF. In nucleotides, the CDR3 is TGTGCCAGCAGTTATGGCGACCCCTACGAGCAGCACTTC.

This clonotype was observed many times. V is TRBV20-1 and J is TRBJ1-2; TRBD1 might be the D (6 bases). From germline, CDR1 is DFQATT and CDR2 SNEGSKA (reference sequence). This CDR3 is built from 14 residues. Trimming left V 3 bases short and J 8 bases short, with 19 bases between. CDR3 sequence (DNA): TGCAGTGCTAGTGCCACAGGGAATCTCGGAGGCTACACCTTC. Translating it yields CSASATGNLGGYTF.

This clonotype was counted ten times or more. This chain joins TRBV11-3 and TRBJ1-4; D might be TRBD1 (5 bases). V lost 4 bases, J lost 3 bases, and 21 bases lay in between. The germline V gene has CDR1 SGHNT and CDR2 YENEEA. The CDR3 covers 18 residues. DNA of the CDR3: TGTGCCAGCAGCTATAGAGAACAGGCATGGAGTGCTAATGAAAAACTGTTTTTT. Translation: CASSYREQAWSANEKLFF.

In this sample, this clonotype turned up many times. V usage is TRBV12-3 or TRBV12-4 and J usage is TRBJ2-7; TRBD1 agrees at 8 bases. The J segment lost 1 base and the V segment lost 2 bases, leaving 4 bases of the junction unmatched. This CDR3 region has 15 residues. CDR3 residues: CASSLYRGTSYEQYF. CDR3 DNA: TGTGCCAGCAGTTTATACAGGGGGACGTCCTACGAGCAGTACTTC.

This clonotype came up many times. The chain uses TRBV7-8 and TRBJ2-5; 9 bases are shared with TRBD1. Looked up from germline, CDR1 is SGHVS and CDR2 is FQNEAQ. This CDR3 has 15 residues. Trimming removed 1 base from V and 3 bases from J; junction bases left unmatched: 3. The DNA for the CDR3 is TGTGCCAGCAGCTTAGGGTGGACAGGGGAAGAGACCCAGTACTTC. It is translated as CASSLGWTGEETQYF.

This clonotype appeared many times. The rearrangement joins TRBV11-2 to TRBJ2-2; weak D call: TRBD2 (5 bases). Germline lookup yields CDR1 SGHAT and CDR2 FQNNGV. There are 13 residues in the CDR3. V was clipped by 6 bases and J by 4 bases, with 9 bases between them. The CDR3 spells CASSSTSTGELFF. The CDR3 DNA reads as TGTGCCAGCAGTTCCACTAGCACCGGGGAGCTGTTTTTT.

The table lists this clonotype with many counts. V gene TRBV7-2 combines with J gene TRBJ2-7; 9 nucleotides line up with TRBD1. The CDR3 length is 15 residues. CDR1 SGHTA and CDR2 FQGNSA come from the germline V gene. The junction had 7 bases not matched to a gene; V was cut back by 4 bases and J by 3 bases. In DNA, the CDR3 is TGTGCCAGCAGCTCATCCGGGACAGGGAACTACGAGCAGTACTTC. Its protein is CASSSSGTGNYEQYF.

In its sample, this clonotype was seen a few times. The V gene is TRBV7-2, the J gene TRBJ2-5, with D possibly matching TRBD2 (6 bases). The CDR3 sequence is 14 residues long. The germline CDR1 and CDR2 sequences are SGHTA and FQGNSA. V lost 5 bases to trimming and J lost 3 bases, with 13 bases between them. CDR3 residues: CASSDRSGEETQYF. The CDR3 DNA reads as TGTGCCAGCAGCGATAGGTCGGGGGAAGAGACCCAGTACTTC.

This clonotype was observed at least ten times. The chain uses TRBV29-1 and TRBJ2-7; 8 bases align to TRBD1. This CDR3 is built from 12 residues. Germline V gene sequence: CDR1 SQVTM, CDR2 ANQGSEA. With V trimmed by 7 bases and J by 6 bases, 8 bases remained unmatched. Here the CDR3 DNA reads TGCAGCGCAACCACAGGGGGAGGCGAGCAGTACTTC. It yields the protein CSATTGGGEQYF.

This clonotype was detected ten times or more. The chain couples TRBV20-1 to TRBJ1-1, with 8 nucleotides matching TRBD1. The germline V gene encodes CDR1 DFQATT and CDR2 SNEGSKA (reference sequence). After removal of 4 bases from V and 3 bases from J, the junction contained 7 bases not matched to a gene. The length of the CDR3 is 14 residues. This CDR3 reads CSATRTGRDTEAFF. Here the CDR3 DNA reads TGCAGTGCTACCCGGACAGGGAGGGACACTGAAGCTTTCTTT.

This chain uses TRBV12-3 or TRBV12-4 with TRBJ2-4, with TRBD2 matching over 8 bases. CDR3 size: 14 residues. The V segment lost 7 bases and the J segment 8 bases; nucleotides outside the gene matches: 10. The CDR3: CASKRGRTTDIQYF. CDR3 DNA: TGTGCCAGCAAGCGCGGGAGGACCACGGACATTCAGTACTTC.

The table lists this clonotype with many counts. This sequence joins TRBV28 and TRBJ2-2, with D unresolved. This CDR3 is 13 amino acids long. The germline CDR1 and CDR2 sequences are MDHEN and SYDVKM. Trimming shortened V by 2 bases and J by 6 bases, and 7 bases separated the two germline ends. CDR3 sequence reads: CASSLRMAGELFF. CDR3 nucleotide sequence: TGTGCCAGCAGTTTAAGGATGGCCGGGGAGCTGTTTTTT.

This clonotype has at least ten counts. Germline and junction disagree at one end, which may indicate a read error. This sequence joins TRBV19 and TRBJ1-6; possibly TRBD1 for D (5 bases). There are 12 residues in the CDR3. CDR1 LNHDA and CDR2 SQIVND come from the germline V gene (reference sequence). The CDR3: CLGTVYNSPLHF. Written as DNA, the CDR3 is TGCTTGGGGACGGTCTATAATTCACCCCTCCACTTT.

The chain couples TRBV11-3 to TRBJ2-7, with D possibly called TRBD1 or TRBD2 (5 bases each). Germline V gene data show CDR1 as SGHNT and CDR2 as YENEEA. V lost 4 bases and J 0 bases, leaving 16 bases between the germline ends. The CDR3 is 16 residues long. The CDR3 nucleotides read TGTGCCAGCAGCTCCTGGGGGAGCGGACGCTCCTACGAGCAGTACTTC. It specifies CASSSWGSGRSYEQYF.

This clonotype has a count of ten or more. Germline is not matched at one junction end, which may reflect a read error. The chain employs TRBV7-6 and TRBJ2-7, with 12 bases aligning to TRBD1. Per germline, CDR1 SGHVS and CDR2 FNYEAQ. This CDR3 is built from 16 residues. The DNA for the CDR3 is TGTGCCAGCAGCATAGCGGGACAGGGGGCTGAGTACGAGCAGTACTTC. Its translation: CASSIAGQGAEYEQYF.

The chain has TRBV6-1 and TRBJ2-3; D is uncertain. The V gene lost 1 base and the J gene lost 3 bases, with 11 bases spanning the gap. Looked up from germline, CDR1 is MNHNS and CDR2 is SASEGT. CDR3 length equals 15 residues. CDR3: CASSEDGTVTDTQYF. In DNA form, the CDR3 reads TGTGCCAGCAGTGAAGATGGTACAGTTACAGATACGCAGTATTTT.

J is TRBJ1-5 and V is TRBV2; D is unclear. CDR3 length: 15 residues. The ends were cut back, 0 bases at V and 6 bases at J, with 12 bases in the middle. Germline V gene sequence: CDR1 SNHLY, CDR2 FYNNEI. CDR3 bases: TGTGCCAGCAGTGAAGCTCTCGGGGTAGCTCAGCCCCAGCATTTT. Protein: CASSEALGVAQPQHF. The variable domain in full, completed from reference TRBV2 and TRBJ1-5, reads EPEVTQTPSHQVTQMGQEVILRCVPISNHLYFYWYRQILGQKVEFLVSFYNNEISEKSEIFDDQFSVERPDGSNFTLKIRSTKLEDSAMYFCASSEALGVAQPQHFGDGTRLSIL.

The chain recombines TRBV3-1 with TRBJ2-7, with 11 bases matching TRBD1. The J call could be wrong; TRBJ2-5 is a better fit for the DNA end. The germline V gene has CDR1 LGHDT and CDR2 YNNKEL (reference sequence). This CDR3 is 16 amino acids long. CDR3 sequence (DNA): TGTGCCAGCAGCCAACGGACAGGGGGCCAGCAAGAGACCCAGTACTTC. It specifies CASSQRTGGQQETQYF.

In its sample, this clonotype was seen many times. The rearrangement joins TRBV18 to TRBJ2-1, with TRBD2 matching over 10 bases. Trimming took 0 bases from V and 3 from J; bases not matched to a gene: 2. The CDR3 consists of 16 residues. Germline-derived CDR1 and CDR2 are KGHSH and LQKENI. CDR3 nucleotide sequence: TGTGCCAGCTCACCACCGATAGCGGGAGGCTACAATGAGCAGTTCTTC. It translates to CASSPPIAGGYNEQFF. Variable domain in full (rest from reference TRBV18 and TRBJ2-1): NAGVMQNPRHLVRRRGQEARLRCSPMKGHSHVYWYRQLPEEGLKFMVYLQKENIIDESGMPKERFSAEFPKEGPSILRIQQVVRGDSAAYFCASSPPIAGGYNEQFFGPGTRLTVL.

In its sample, this clonotype was seen many times. V and J are TRBV28 and TRBJ1-2; D gene unclear. This CDR3 is 11 amino acids long. The germline V gene has CDR1 MDHEN and CDR2 SYDVKM. The V end lost 8 bases, the J end lost 3 bases, and 7 bases lay between the germline ends. The CDR3 DNA is TGTGCCAGCGGGGAGGACTATGGCTACACCTTC. As protein: CASGEDYGYTF.